The 29 T cell receptor beta chains reported below all come from one sample, sequenced in a study of control samples from healthy donors and cancer patients. The data were produced by immunoSEQ multiplex PCR, yet TCRdb's version contains in-frame clones alone and is incomplete. The sample carries 120,000 to 150,000 clones, roughly 93% recorded once. The sample was blood. These receptors were collected from a young man in good health.

The rearrangement uses TRBV10-3 and TRBJ1-2, with TRBD1 matching over 9 bases. The trim removed 2 bases at V and 5 bases at J, leaving 3 bases unmatched. Germline CDR1 is ENHRY and CDR2 is SYGVKD. CDR3 length: 14 residues. In DNA, the CDR3 is TGTGCCATCAGTGAGGAACAGGGGGCATATGGCTACACCTTC. It is translated as CAISEEQGAYGYTF.

This rearrangement joins TRBV13 to TRBJ1-2; 7 bases align to TRBD1. This CDR3 comprises 19 residues. Germline V gene data show CDR1 as PRHDT and CDR2 as FYEKMQ (reference sequence). Unmatched junction bases numbered 22, after V lost 5 bases and J lost 4 bases. The CDR3 sequence is CASSLLGSGQNIFSYGYTF. Written as DNA, the CDR3 is TGTGCCAGCAGCCTACTCGGGTCGGGACAGAACATATTTAGCTATGGCTACACCTTC.

The chain carries TRBV6-5 and TRBJ2-2; D is ambiguous. V was trimmed by 5 bases and J by 0 bases, leaving 7 bases between them. The V gene's germline CDR1 is MNHEY and CDR2 SVGAGI. There are 14 residues in the CDR3. CDR3 bases: TGTGCCAGCAGTCCGATCACGAACACCGGGGAGCTGTTTTTT. Its protein product is CASSPITNTGELFF.

The CDR3 is CASSISGTINDQPQHF. For the CDR3, the DNA is TGTGCCAGTAGTATATCCGGGACTATAAACGACCAGCCCCAGCATTTT. The chain uses TRBV19 and TRBJ1-5, with D perhaps matching TRBD1 (5 bases). Germline V gene data show CDR1 as LNHDA and CDR2 as SQIVND (reference sequence). Trimming took off 2 bases at V and 7 bases at J, with 18 bases between the two ends. The CDR3 runs to 16 residues.

This chain uses TRBV7-9 with TRBJ1-3, with a weak D call TRBD1 (5 bases). The CDR3 runs 14 residues. Looked up from germline, CDR1 is SEHNR and CDR2 is FQNEAQ (reference sequence). The ends were cut back, 6 bases at V and 0 bases at J, with 9 bases in the middle. CDR3 nucleotide sequence: TGTGCCAGCAGACAACAGGACTCTGGAAACACCATATATTTT. Protein sequence: CASRQQDSGNTIYF.

The rearrangement joins TRBV5-1 to TRBJ2-2, with a weak D call TRBD1 (6 bases). The CDR3 spans 15 residues. Between the trimmed V and J ends, which lost 5 bases and 4 bases, there was a span of 15 bases. In germline, CDR1 is SGHRS, CDR2 YFSETQ. Here the CDR3 DNA reads TGCGCCAGCAGTAAGGCACAGGGCCCCACCGGGGAGCTGTTTTTT. It codes for CASSKAQGPTGELFF.

V is TRBV7-9 and J is TRBJ1-4; the D gene is possibly TRBD1 (5 bases). The germline V gene encodes CDR1 SEHNR and CDR2 FQNEAQ (reference sequence). V gave up 2 bases and J gave up 10 bases, with 14 bases separating them. CDR3 length equals 14 residues. The CDR3 bases are TGTGCCAGCAGCTTAATGGGTGTGGGGGGAAAACTGTTTTTT. Its protein product is CASSLMGVGGKLFF.

The count of this clone is one. The chain uses TRBV3-1 (or the pseudogene TRBV3-2) and TRBJ2-1; 10 positions agree with TRBD2. J gave up 2 bases and V 3 bases, and 4 bases lay outside the gene matches. The germline V gene encodes CDR1 LGHDT and CDR2 YNNKEL (reference sequence). CDR3 size: 16 residues. CDR3 nucleotides: TGTGCCAGCAGCCATCAGCGGGGGGGCACCTACAATGAGCAGTTCTTC. Translated, it gives CASSHQRGGTYNEQFF.

The chain couples TRBV6-2 or TRBV6-3 to TRBJ1-5, with D possibly TRBD1 on 5 matching bases. V was clipped by 5 bases and J by 2 bases, with 13 bases between them. This CDR3 comprises 15 residues. The V gene's germline CDR1 is MNHEY and CDR2 SVGEGT. This CDR3 reads CASSPRGRGNQPQHF. The CDR3 nucleotides read TGTGCCAGCAGTCCCCGCGGCAGGGGCAATCAGCCCCAGCATTTT.

The rearrangement uses TRBV9 and TRBJ1-1; possibly TRBD1 for D (6 bases). From germline, CDR1 is SGDLS and CDR2 YYNGEE. The V end lost 2 bases, the J end lost 5 bases, and 10 bases lay between the germline ends. CDR3 size: 13 residues. The CDR3 region has the DNA TGTGCCAGCAGCGTCAGCAGGGGAACTGAAGCTTTCTTT. As protein: CASSVSRGTEAFF.

V usage is TRBV5-1 and J usage is TRBJ1-2; 7 bases match TRBD1. The CDR3 runs 15 residues. The germline V gene encodes CDR1 SGHRS and CDR2 YFSETQ. V lost 4 bases and J lost 4; bases outside the gene matches: 10. This CDR3 is CASSPDREGIYGYTF. Written as DNA, the CDR3 is TGCGCCAGCAGCCCCGACAGGGAAGGAATCTATGGCTACACCTTC.

This rearrangement joins TRBV5-1 to TRBJ2-5; D possibly corresponds to TRBD2 (6 bases). The V and J ends lost 1 base and 10 bases respectively, with 17 bases between them. CDR1 and CDR2 (germline): SGHRS, YFSETQ. The CDR3 consists of 14 residues. The CDR3 DNA reads TGCGCCAGCAGCTTGAGGAGGGGATCAGATGGCCAGTACTTC. The encoded protein is CASSLRRGSDGQYF.

This rearrangement joins TRBV5-1 to TRBJ1-1, with D possibly being TRBD1 (5 bases). The germline V gene encodes CDR1 SGHRS and CDR2 YFSETQ. Between the trimmed V and J ends, which lost 0 bases and 4 bases, there was a span of 16 bases. The length of the CDR3 is 16 residues. CDR3 in amino acids: CASSLVIGGAPTEAFF. CDR3 coding DNA: TGCGCCAGCAGCTTGGTTATTGGTGGGGCACCCACTGAAGCTTTCTTT.

This chain joins TRBV27 and TRBJ2-1; 8 bases agree with TRBD2. V was clipped by 4 bases and J by 8 bases; unmatched bases: 13. CDR1 and CDR2 (germline): MNHEY, SMNVEV (reference sequence). CDR3 size: 16 residues. As DNA, the CDR3 is TGTGCCAGCAGTTCTCGACTAGCGAGGGTAGTCTATGAGCAGTTCTTC. It yields the protein CASSSRLARVVYEQFF.

J is TRBJ1-4 and V is TRBV6-5; 9 bases match TRBD1. Germline lookup yields CDR1 MNHEY and CDR2 SVGAGI. J was trimmed by 8 bases and V by 0 bases; bases with no gene match: 4. The CDR3 totals 15 residues. CDR3 protein: CASSYSTGGNEKLFF. CDR3 DNA sequence: TGTGCCAGCAGTTACTCGACAGGGGGGAACGAAAAACTGTTTTTT.

This rearrangement joins TRBV7-2 to TRBJ1-4, with 9 bases that match TRBD1. The CDR3 runs 14 residues. Germline CDR1 and CDR2: SGHTA and FQGNSA. With V trimmed by 5 bases and J by 7 bases, 5 bases remained unmatched. CDR3 bases: TGTGCCAGCAGCCACAGGGGGCGCAGTGAAAAACTGTTTTTT. It is translated as CASSHRGRSEKLFF.

V and J are TRBV2 and TRBJ1-2; no definite D call. The germline gives CDR1 SNHLY, CDR2 FYNNEI. This CDR3 has 14 residues. The V gene lost 7 bases and the J gene lost 8 bases, with 20 bases spanning the gap. CDR3 sequence: CASIPSRALTGYTF. DNA for the CDR3: TGTGCCAGCATCCCTTCGCGGGCTCTTACCGGCTACACCTTC.

The J gene is TRBJ2-2, the V gene TRBV19, with D uncertain. V lost 0 bases to trimming and J lost 5 bases, with 7 bases between them. The CDR3 runs 14 residues. Germline V CDR1 and CDR2: LNHDA, SQIVND (reference sequence). For the CDR3, the DNA is TGTGCCAGTAGTATAGATCAGTTGACCGGGGAGCTGTTTTTT. Amino acids: CASSIDQLTGELFF.

The V call is TRBV9, the J call TRBJ1-5; 10 bases are a match to TRBD1. J lost 7 bases, V lost 0 bases, and 4 bases had no gene match. The CDR3 contains 15 residues. Germline CDR1 and CDR2: SGDLS and YYNGEE. Here the CDR3 reads CASSVGTGGRQPQHF. CDR3 nucleotide sequence: TGTGCCAGCAGCGTAGGGACAGGGGGTCGCCAGCCCCAGCATTTT.

In DNA, the CDR3 is TGTGCCAGCAGTCGACAGGGCCCCTCCTACGAGCAGTACTTC. It translates to CASSRQGPSYEQYF. V usage is TRBV6-5 and J usage is TRBJ2-7, with TRBD1 matching over 7 bases. There are 14 residues in the CDR3. V dropped 5 bases and J dropped 0; count of bases not matched to a gene: 4. Germline V gene data show CDR1 as MNHEY and CDR2 as SVGAGI.

This chain uses TRBV5-4 with TRBJ2-4; maybe TRBD1 (5 bases). The CDR3 extends over 17 amino acids. CDR1 and CDR2 (germline): SGHNT, YYREEE (reference sequence). The V end lost 2 bases, the J end lost 1 base, and 16 bases lay between the germline ends. CDR3 loop: CASSFQGYTPAKNIQYF. The CDR3, as DNA: TGTGCCAGCAGCTTCCAGGGATACACACCTGCCAAAAACATTCAGTACTTC.

The chain is built from TRBV4-1 and TRBJ2-3, with D possibly TRBD2 on 6 matching bases. The V gene lost 0 bases and the J gene lost 2 bases, with 9 bases spanning the gap. The CDR3 loop spans 15 amino acids. CDR1 is MGHRA, CDR2 YSYEKL, per germline. As DNA, the CDR3 is TGCGCCAGCAGCCAAGATTGGGGGGACACAGATACGCAGTATTTT. Encoded protein: CASSQDWGDTDTQYF.

The rearrangement uses TRBV12-3 or TRBV12-4 and TRBJ1-1, with D possibly matching TRBD1 (5 bases). Trimming shortened V by 3 bases and J by 12 bases, and 11 bases separated the two germline ends. This CDR3 is 11 amino acids long. The CDR3 here is CASSFGTHSFF. As DNA, the CDR3 is TGTGCCAGCAGTTTCGGGACTCACTCTTTCTTT.

The rearrangement uses TRBV5-1 and TRBJ1-6; D is undetermined. The CDR3 totals 18 residues. V shed 4 bases and J shed 5 bases, with 22 bases lying between them. In germline, CDR1 is SGHRS, CDR2 YFSETQ. The CDR3 loop reads CASSPGYGRQLDNSPLHF. The CDR3 coding sequence is TGCGCCAGCAGCCCCGGATACGGGAGGCAGCTAGATAATTCACCCCTCCACTTT.

The count of this clone is one. This sequence joins TRBV27 and TRBJ2-1; D could derive from TRBD1 or TRBD2 (5 bases each). V lost 5 bases, J lost 7 bases, and 15 bases lay in between. This CDR3 is 14 amino acids long. The germline V gene encodes CDR1 MNHEY and CDR2 SMNVEV (reference sequence). The CDR3 region has the DNA TGTGCCAGCAGTGGAAGCCCCTGGGGGAATGAGCAGTTCTTC. This translates into CASSGSPWGNEQFF.

This clone was recorded a few times. This rearrangement joins TRBV28 to TRBJ1-5; 7 positions agree with TRBD1. Germline V lookup: CDR1 MDHEN, CDR2 SYDVKM. J gave up 0 bases and V 7 bases, and 12 bases lay outside the gene matches. The CDR3 is made up of 17 amino acids. The CDR3 spells CASTIGTAPYSNQPQHF. The CDR3 DNA is TGTGCCAGCACAATCGGGACAGCCCCTTATAGCAATCAGCCCCAGCATTTT.

The rearrangement uses TRBV5-6 and TRBJ1-4, with D tentatively TRBD1 (6 bases). Trimming removed 5 bases at V and 8 bases at J, with 16 bases between. CDR1 is SGHDT, CDR2 YYEEEE, per germline. The CDR3 is 14 residues long. CDR3: CASSLGQYREKLFF. DNA for the CDR3: TGTGCCAGCAGTCTAGGACAGTATAGGGAAAAACTGTTTTTT.

This chain connects TRBV9 to TRBJ2-7, with 9 positions matching TRBD2. Germline values: CDR1 SGDLS, CDR2 YYNGEE. The junction had 5 bases not matched to a gene; V was cut back by 0 bases and J by 1 base. There are 16 residues in the CDR3. CDR3 residues: CASSVGTSGLSYEQYF. In nucleotides, the CDR3 is TGTGCCAGCAGCGTAGGAACTAGCGGGCTATCCTACGAGCAGTACTTC. Variable domain in full (rest from reference TRBV9 and TRBJ2-7): DSGVTQTPKHLITATGQRVTLRCSPRSGDLSVYWYQQSLDQGLQFLIQYYNGEERAKGNILERFSAQQFPDLHSELNLSSLELGDSALYFCASSVGTSGLSYEQYFGPGTRLTVT.

The chain recombines TRBV12-3 or TRBV12-4 with TRBJ1-2; D not certain. This CDR3 has 11 residues. V was clipped by 0 bases and J by 7 bases, with 3 bases between them. The CDR3 region has the DNA TGTGCCAGCAGTTTAGCCCTTGGCTACACCTTC. Protein sequence: CASSLALGYTF.